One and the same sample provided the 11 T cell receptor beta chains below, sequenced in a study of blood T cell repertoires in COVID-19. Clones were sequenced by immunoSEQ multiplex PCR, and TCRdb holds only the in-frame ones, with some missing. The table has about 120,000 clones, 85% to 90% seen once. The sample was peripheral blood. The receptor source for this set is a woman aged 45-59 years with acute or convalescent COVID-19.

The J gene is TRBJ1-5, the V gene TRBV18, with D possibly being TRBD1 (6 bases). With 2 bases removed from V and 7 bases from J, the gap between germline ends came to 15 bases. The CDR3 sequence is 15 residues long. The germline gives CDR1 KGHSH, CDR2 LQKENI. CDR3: CASSPTHQGMQPQHF. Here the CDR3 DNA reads TGTGCCAGCTCACCAACGCATCAGGGGATGCAGCCCCAGCATTTT.

For the CDR3, the DNA is TGCGCCAGCAGCCAAGCCGAGGTCTTCTACCAAGAGACCCAGTACTTC. As protein: CASSQAEVFYQETQYF. The chain employs TRBV4-1 and TRBJ2-5; D not resolved. This CDR3 region has 16 residues. From germline, CDR1 is MGHRA and CDR2 YSYEKL. The V gene lost 1 base and the J gene lost 0 bases, with 12 bases spanning the gap.

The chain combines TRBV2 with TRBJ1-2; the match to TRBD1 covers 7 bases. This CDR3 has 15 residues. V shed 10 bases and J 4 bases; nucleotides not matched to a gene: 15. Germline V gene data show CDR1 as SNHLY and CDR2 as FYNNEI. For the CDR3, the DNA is TGTGCCACTACCCGGGACAGAGAACCTATCTATGGCTACACCTTC. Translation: CATTRDREPIYGYTF.

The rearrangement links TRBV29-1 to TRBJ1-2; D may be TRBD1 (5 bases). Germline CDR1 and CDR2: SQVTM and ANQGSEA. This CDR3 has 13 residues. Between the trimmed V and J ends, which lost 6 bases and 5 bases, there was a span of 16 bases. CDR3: CSVNLGTLYGYTF. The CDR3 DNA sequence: TGCAGCGTGAACCTCGGGACTTTATATGGCTACACCTTC.

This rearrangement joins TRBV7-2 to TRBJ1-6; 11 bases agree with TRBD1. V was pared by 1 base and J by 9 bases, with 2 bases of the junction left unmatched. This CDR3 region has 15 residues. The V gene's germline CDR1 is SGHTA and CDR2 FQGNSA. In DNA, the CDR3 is TGTGCCAGCAGCTTAGGGGGACAGGGGGGTTCACCCCTCCACTTT. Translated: CASSLGGQGGSPLHF. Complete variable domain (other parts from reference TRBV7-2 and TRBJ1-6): GAGVSQSPSNKVTEKGKDVELRCDPISGHTALYWYRQSLGQGLEFLIYFQGNSAPDKSGLPSDRFSAERTGGSVSTLTIQRTQQEDSAVYLCASSLGGQGGSPLHFGNGTRLTVT.

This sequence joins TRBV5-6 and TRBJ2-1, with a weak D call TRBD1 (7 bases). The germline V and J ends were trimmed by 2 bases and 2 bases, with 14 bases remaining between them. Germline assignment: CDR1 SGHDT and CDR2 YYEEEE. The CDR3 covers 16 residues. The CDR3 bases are TGTGCCAGCAGCTTTGGTCGGGGGACAGCCTACAATGAGCAGTTCTTC. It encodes CASSFGRGTAYNEQFF.

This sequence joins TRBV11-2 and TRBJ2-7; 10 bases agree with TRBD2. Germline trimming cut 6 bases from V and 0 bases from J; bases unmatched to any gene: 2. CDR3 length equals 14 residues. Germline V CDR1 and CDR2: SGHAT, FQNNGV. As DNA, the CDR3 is TGTGCCAGCAGACTAGCGGGGAGCTCCTACGAGCAGTACTTC. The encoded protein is CASRLAGSSYEQYF. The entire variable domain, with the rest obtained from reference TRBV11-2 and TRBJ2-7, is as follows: EAGVAQSPRYKIIEKRQSVAFWCNPISGHATLYWYQQILGQGPKLLIQFQNNGVVDDSQLPKDRFSAERLKGVDSTLKIQPAKLEDSAVYLCASRLAGSSYEQYFGPGTRLTVT.

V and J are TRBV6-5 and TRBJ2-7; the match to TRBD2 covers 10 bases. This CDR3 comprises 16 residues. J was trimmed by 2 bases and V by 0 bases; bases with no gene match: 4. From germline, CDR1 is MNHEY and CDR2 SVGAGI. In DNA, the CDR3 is TGTGCCAGCAGTTACTCGAAGCGGGAGGGGACCTACGAGCAGTACTTC. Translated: CASSYSKREGTYEQYF.

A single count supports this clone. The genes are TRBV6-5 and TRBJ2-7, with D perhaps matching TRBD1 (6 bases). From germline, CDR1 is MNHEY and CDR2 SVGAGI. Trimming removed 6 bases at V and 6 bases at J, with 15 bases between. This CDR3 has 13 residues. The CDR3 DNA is TGTGCCAGCAGATATACAGGGTTAGGCGAGCAGTACTTC. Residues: CASRYTGLGEQYF.

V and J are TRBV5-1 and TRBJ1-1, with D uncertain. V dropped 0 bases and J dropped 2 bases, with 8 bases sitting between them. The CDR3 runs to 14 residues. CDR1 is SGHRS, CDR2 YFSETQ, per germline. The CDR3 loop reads CASSLGFFNTEAFF. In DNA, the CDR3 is TGCGCCAGCAGCTTGGGTTTCTTTAACACTGAAGCTTTCTTT.

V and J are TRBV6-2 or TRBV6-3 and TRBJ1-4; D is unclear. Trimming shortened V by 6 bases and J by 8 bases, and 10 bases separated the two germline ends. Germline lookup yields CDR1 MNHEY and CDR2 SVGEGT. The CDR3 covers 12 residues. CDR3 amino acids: CASSREYEKLFF. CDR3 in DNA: TGTGCCAGCAGCCGAGAGTACGAAAAACTGTTTTTT.